The 8 T cell receptor beta chains given below trace back to one sample, sequenced in a study of T cells in Graves' hyperthyroidism and ophthalmopathy (dated by TCRdb to about 2019). The library came from multiplex PCR. TCRdb shows the sequencer as Illumina HiSeq 2000. The TCR beta CDR3 regions were amplified from the RNA transcripts. The first round of RT-PCR for the TCR CDR3 was performed with the HTBI primer set and the Qiagen OneStep RT-PCR kit. The raw public data were reprocessed by TCRdb itself: fastp quality trimming at Q25, MiXCR clonotype calling, in-frame beta chains only. Under each unique CDR3 protein, matching rows form one entry showing the most common genes and DNA. For this sample the table gives hundreds of thousands of distinct CDR3 sequences, of which 13% to 15% were detected only once. Around 14% of the sample is taken by the ten largest. Sequences were obtained from blood. Receptors were obtained from a woman in her thirties or forties with Graves' hyperthyroidism.

The chain combines TRBV4-1 with TRBJ2-1; TRBD1 matches 7 bases. This CDR3 region has 17 residues. Germline CDR1 MGHRA, CDR2 YSYEKL. The V and J ends lost 4 bases and 4 bases, in that order; junction bases with no gene match: 13. The CDR3 DNA reads TGCGCCAGCAGCCCTCATAAAGGGGGCCCTTTATACAATGAGCAGTTCTTC. Its translation: CASSPHKGGPLYNEQFF.

This clonotype showed up many times. The rearrangement joins TRBV7-2 to TRBJ1-1; the D is unclear. Per the germline V gene, CDR1 is SGHTA and CDR2 is FQGNSA. The CDR3 is 18 residues long. Trimming removed 1 base at V and 4 bases at J, with 22 bases between. The CDR3 loop reads CASSLEWYVRGSGTEAFF. The CDR3 bases are TGTGCCAGCAGCTTAGAATGGTATGTGCGGGGATCCGGCACTGAAGCTTTCTTT.

This clonotype was counted many times. The chain has TRBV28 and TRBJ2-7, with D uncertain. V was clipped by 3 bases and J by 4 bases, with 10 bases between them. This CDR3 has 13 amino acids. Germline V gene lookup returns CDR1 MDHEN and CDR2 SYDVKM. The CDR3 spells CASSFVGFYEQYF. For the CDR3, the DNA is TGTGCCAGCAGTTTCGTCGGGTTTTACGAGCAGTACTTC. The whole variable domain, filled in from reference TRBV28 and TRBJ2-7, reads DVKVTQSSRYLVKRTGEKVFLECVQDMDHENMFWYRQDPGLGLRLIYFSYDVKMKEKGDIPEGYSVSREKKERFSLILESASTNQTSMYLCASSFVGFYEQYFGPGTRLTVT.

This clonotype has a handful of counts. This chain connects TRBV29-1 to TRBJ1-1; D is ambiguous. The CDR3 is made up of 13 amino acids. CDR1 SQVTM and CDR2 ANQGSEA come from the germline V gene. V dropped 1 base and J dropped 1 base, with 7 bases sitting between them. The CDR3 DNA follows: TGCAGCGTTGAAGGATGGGGGAACACTGAAGCTTTCTTT. Protein product: CSVEGWGNTEAFF.

This clonotype appeared many times. The rearrangement joins TRBV11-3 to TRBJ2-1; D is perhaps TRBD2 (7 bases). Germline V gene lookup returns CDR1 SGHNT and CDR2 YENEEA. This CDR3 region has 14 residues. The ends were cut back, 6 bases at V and 7 bases at J, with 16 bases in the middle. In DNA form, the CDR3 reads TGTGCCAGCAGACAGGCGGGGGCCTCTAATGAGCAGTTCTTC. It codes for CASRQAGASNEQFF.

This clonotype has a handful of counts. The CDR3 sequence: CASSQLNLGNQPQHF. In DNA, the CDR3 is TGTGCCAGCAGCCAACTGAACCTGGGTAATCAGCCCCAGCATTTT. The chain employs TRBV4-2 and TRBJ1-5; no clear D. The germline V gene has CDR1 LGHNA and CDR2 YNFKEQ. CDR3 length equals 15 residues. The V and J ends lost 2 bases and 4 bases respectively, with 12 bases between them.

The chain has TRBV12-3 or TRBV12-4 and TRBJ2-2; D is perhaps TRBD1 or TRBD2 (5 bases each). V was pared by 0 bases and J by 9 bases, with 11 bases between. CDR3 size: 14 residues. The CDR3 spells CASSLAGTPRELFF. CDR3 in DNA: TGTGCCAGCAGTTTAGCCGGGACCCCGCGGGAGCTGTTTTTT.

This clonotype was counted ten times or more. V gene TRBV28 combines with J gene TRBJ1-1; D is uncertain. Germline V lookup: CDR1 MDHEN, CDR2 SYDVKM. Trimming cost V 7 bases and J 4 bases, with 10 bases left between them. The CDR3 contains 12 residues. The CDR3 sequence is CASTRPSTEAFF. The CDR3 nucleotides are TGTGCCAGCACCCGACCGAGCACTGAAGCTTTCTTT. The full variable domain, completed using reference TRBV28 and TRBJ1-1, is DVKVTQSSRYLVKRTGEKVFLECVQDMDHENMFWYRQDPGLGLRLIYFSYDVKMKEKGDIPEGYSVSREKKERFSLILESASTNQTSMYLCASTRPSTEAFFGQGTRLTVV.